This paragraph reports one TCR beta chain. The antigen is undetermined. At the DNA level, this CDR3 is encoded by other sequences in the same sample as well. The whole isolated RNA underwent reverse transcription, so sequencing captured expressed TCRB transcripts. Measured with immunoSEQ multiplex PCR; TCRdb has only the in-frame clones, and not every one. Here the sample spans some 350,000 clones, 9.6% being singletons. The source of the sample is a study of beta chain features in type 1 diabetes. V trimming: 0 bases; J trimming: 6 bases; junction bases outside the gene matches: 6. Germline CDR1 and CDR2: MGHRA and YSYEKL. The CDR3 is 15 residues long. Study-wide points: Shortening that was moderate but significant affected the TCRB CDR3s of Type 1 diabetes patients in all four CD4+ subsets.

What was sequenced was central memory CD4+ T cells from blood. This receptor was identified in a young man with type 1 diabetes. The V and J genes are TRBV4-1 and TRBJ1-2; 8 bases map to TRBD1. As DNA, the CDR3 is TGCGCCAGCAGCCAAGATATAACAGGGGGGCATGGCTACACCTTC. This codes for CASSQDITGGHGYTF.